This T cell receptor beta chain emerged from a study of technical replicates of blood from four donors. Germline V gene lookup returns CDR1 SGHNT and CDR2 YYREEE (reference sequence). This CDR3 region has 15 residues. Trimming cost V 0 bases and J 0 bases, with 10 bases left between them. Clones were sequenced by immunoSEQ multiplex PCR, and TCRdb holds only the in-frame ones, with some missing. The repertoire consists of about 81,000 clones, with approximately 95% occurring once and the leading ten covering roughly 0.37%. Source material: T cells isolated from PBMCs. This TCR came from a human donor in good health. This chain connects TRBV5-4 to TRBJ2-7; a weak D match, TRBD1 (6 bases). Here the CDR3 DNA reads TGTGCCAGCAGCTTGGAGGGACATAACTCCTACGAGCAGTACTTC. Protein product: CASSLEGHNSYEQYF.